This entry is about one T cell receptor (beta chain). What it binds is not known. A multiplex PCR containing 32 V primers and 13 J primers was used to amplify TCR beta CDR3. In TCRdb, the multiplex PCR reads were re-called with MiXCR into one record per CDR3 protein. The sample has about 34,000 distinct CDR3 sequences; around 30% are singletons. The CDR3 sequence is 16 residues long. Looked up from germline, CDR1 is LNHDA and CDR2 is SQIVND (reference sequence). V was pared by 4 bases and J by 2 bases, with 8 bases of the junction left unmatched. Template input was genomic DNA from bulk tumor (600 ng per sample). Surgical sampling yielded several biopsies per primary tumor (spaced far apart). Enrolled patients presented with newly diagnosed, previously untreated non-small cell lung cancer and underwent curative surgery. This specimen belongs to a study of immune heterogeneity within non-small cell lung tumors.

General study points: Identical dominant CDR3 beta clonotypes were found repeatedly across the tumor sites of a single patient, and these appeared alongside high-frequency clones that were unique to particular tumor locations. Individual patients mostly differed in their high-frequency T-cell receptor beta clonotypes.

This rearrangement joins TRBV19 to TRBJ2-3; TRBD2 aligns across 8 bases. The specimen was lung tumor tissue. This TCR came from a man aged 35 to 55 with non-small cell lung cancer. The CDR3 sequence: CASSTAAGATTDTQYF. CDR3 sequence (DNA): TGTGCCAGTAGTACGGCAGCGGGAGCCACCACAGATACGCAGTATTTT.